The clone carrying this T cell receptor (beta chain) was counted a single time. Per the authors' pipeline: How many nucleated cells were present was estimated from reference gene primer amplification. The protocol was immunoSEQ multiplex PCR, while the TCRdb copy is restricted to in-frame clones and leaves out a portion. V and J calls and clone size are copied from that table; D and trimming were computed from the DNA. The sample lists 250,000 to 400,000 clones, roughly 90% occurring once. Germline CDR1 MNHEY, CDR2 SMNVEV (reference sequence). CDR3 size: 14 residues. The germline V and J ends were trimmed by 6 bases and 0 bases, with 9 bases remaining between them. The data originate from a study of blood T cell repertoires in COVID-19. Study summary: Donors in the United States, Italy and Spain gave samples during acute or convalescent COVID-19.

One Seattle source followed patients from active infection through their disease course. This rearrangement joins TRBV27 to TRBJ2-1; no clear D. The source material was peripheral blood. This clonotype was obtained from a woman aged 25-40 years with COVID-19, enrolled during active disease. The chain's CDR3 is CASRYESSYNEQFF. The CDR3, as DNA: TGTGCCAGCAGGTATGAGAGCTCCTACAATGAGCAGTTCTTC.